The T cell receptor (beta chain) described here comes from a study of T cell changes during pregnancy in multiple sclerosis. The method was immunoSEQ multiplex PCR; TCRdb's version includes in-frame clones alone and lacks a portion of them. Here the sample spans 75,000 to 100,000 clones, around 94% being singletons. The germline CDR1 and CDR2 sequences are MNHEY and SVGAGI. This CDR3 comprises 13 residues. V lost 7 bases and J lost 3; bases outside the gene matches: 3. The clonotype comes from a female donor with multiple sclerosis, enrolled in a pregnancy study. The V and J genes are TRBV6-5 and TRBJ1-5, with TRBD1 matching over 7 bases. The source was peripheral blood, collected after pregnancy. In nucleotides, the CDR3 is TGTGCCAGCAAGGGGGCCCTCAATCAGCCCCAGCATTTT. Translated, it gives CASKGALNQPQHF.